This T cell receptor (beta chain) is drawn from a study of blood T cells in healthy people across ages. This clonotype was recorded only once. Using a J-beta primer mix together with a sample-barcoded 5' primer, a second PCR was run for roughly 7 to 11 cycles. One entry per CDR3 protein results from TCRdb running MiXCR on the 5' RACE reads. Of roughly 700,000 distinct CDR3 sequences in the sample, approximately 49% were seen once. The V gene end was trimmed by 0 bases and the J gene end by 5 bases; junction bases not matched to a gene: 6. Germline V CDR1 and CDR2: SGHRS, YFSETQ. The length of the CDR3 is 15 residues.

This sequence originates from a woman in her sixties in good health. The chain employs TRBV5-1 and TRBJ2-5; the match to TRBD2 covers 8 bases. The sequenced sample was blood. The CDR3 DNA reads as TGCGCCAGCAGCTTGGTGGGACTAGTAGGCGAGACCCAGTACTTC. Its translation: CASSLVGLVGETQYF.